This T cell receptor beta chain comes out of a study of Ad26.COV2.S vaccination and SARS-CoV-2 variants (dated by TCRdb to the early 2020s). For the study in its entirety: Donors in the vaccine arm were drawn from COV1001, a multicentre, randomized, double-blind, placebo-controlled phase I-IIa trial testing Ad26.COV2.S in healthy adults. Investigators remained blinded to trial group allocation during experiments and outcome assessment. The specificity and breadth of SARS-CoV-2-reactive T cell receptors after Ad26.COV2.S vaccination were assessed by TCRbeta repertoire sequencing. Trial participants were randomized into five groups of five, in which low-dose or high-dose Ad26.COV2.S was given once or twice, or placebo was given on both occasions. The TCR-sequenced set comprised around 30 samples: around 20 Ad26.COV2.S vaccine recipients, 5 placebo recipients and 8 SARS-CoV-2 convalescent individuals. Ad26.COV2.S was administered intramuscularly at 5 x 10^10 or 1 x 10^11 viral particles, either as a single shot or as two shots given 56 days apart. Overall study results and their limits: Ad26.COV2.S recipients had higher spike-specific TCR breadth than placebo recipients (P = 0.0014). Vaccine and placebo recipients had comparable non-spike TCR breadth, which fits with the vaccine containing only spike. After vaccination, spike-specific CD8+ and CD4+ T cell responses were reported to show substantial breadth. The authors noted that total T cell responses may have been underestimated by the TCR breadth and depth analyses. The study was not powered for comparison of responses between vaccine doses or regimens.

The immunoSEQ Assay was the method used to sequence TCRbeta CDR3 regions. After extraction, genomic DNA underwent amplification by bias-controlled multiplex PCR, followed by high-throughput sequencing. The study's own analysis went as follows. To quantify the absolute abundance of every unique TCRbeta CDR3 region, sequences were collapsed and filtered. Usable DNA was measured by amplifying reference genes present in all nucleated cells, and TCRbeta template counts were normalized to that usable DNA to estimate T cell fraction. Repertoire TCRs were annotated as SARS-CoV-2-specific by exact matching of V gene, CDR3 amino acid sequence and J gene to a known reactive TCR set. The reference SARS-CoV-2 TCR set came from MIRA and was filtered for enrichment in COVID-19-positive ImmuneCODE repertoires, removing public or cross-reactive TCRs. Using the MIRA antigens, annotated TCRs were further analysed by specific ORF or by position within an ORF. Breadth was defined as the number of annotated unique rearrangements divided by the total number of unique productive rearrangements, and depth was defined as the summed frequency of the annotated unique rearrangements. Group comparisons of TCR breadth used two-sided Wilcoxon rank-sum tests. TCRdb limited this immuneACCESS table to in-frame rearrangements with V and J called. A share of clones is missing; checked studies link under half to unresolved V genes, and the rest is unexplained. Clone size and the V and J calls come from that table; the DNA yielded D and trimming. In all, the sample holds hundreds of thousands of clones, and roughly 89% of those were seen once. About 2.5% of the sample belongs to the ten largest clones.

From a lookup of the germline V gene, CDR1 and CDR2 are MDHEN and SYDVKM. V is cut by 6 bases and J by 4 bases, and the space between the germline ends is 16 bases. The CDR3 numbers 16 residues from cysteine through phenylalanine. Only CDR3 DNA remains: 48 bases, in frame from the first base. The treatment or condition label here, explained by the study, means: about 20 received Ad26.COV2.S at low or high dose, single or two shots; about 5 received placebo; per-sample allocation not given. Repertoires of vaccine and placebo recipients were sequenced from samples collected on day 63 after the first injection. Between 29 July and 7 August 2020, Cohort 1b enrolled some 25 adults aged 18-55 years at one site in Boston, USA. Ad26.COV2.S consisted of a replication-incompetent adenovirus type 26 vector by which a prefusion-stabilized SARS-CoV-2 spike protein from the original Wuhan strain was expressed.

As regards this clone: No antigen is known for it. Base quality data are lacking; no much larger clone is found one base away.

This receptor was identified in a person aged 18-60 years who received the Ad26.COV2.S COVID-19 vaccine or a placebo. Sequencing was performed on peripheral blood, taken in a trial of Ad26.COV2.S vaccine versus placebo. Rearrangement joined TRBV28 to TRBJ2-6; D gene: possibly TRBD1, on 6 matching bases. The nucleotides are TGTGCCAGCAGGACCACAGGGAGCAGCGGGGCCAACGTCCTGACTTTC. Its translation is CASRTTGSSGANVLTF.